One TCR beta chain is described in this entry. The antigen is unknown. Per the germline V gene, CDR1 is LGHNT and CDR2 is FRNRAP. CDR3 length: 15 residues. V was pared by 2 bases and J by 7 bases, with 15 bases between. This sample is part of a study of OX40 agonist ivuxolimab in advanced cancers. Turning to the study itself: Age averaged about 62 years (range 23 to 79), and roughly 80% were male.

Overall study findings and caveats: Nonresponders included some who also had low normalized T-cell clonal expansion. CD8+ T cells showed, on average, more clonal expansion than CD4+ cells.

Assay: immunoSEQ multiplex PCR; the TCRdb copy retains only in-frame clones and omits some. The sample records 130,000 or so clones, 90% being singletons. The TCR sequence derives from an adult with an advanced solid tumor such as melanoma, head and neck, liver or kidney cancer. This specimen consisted of CD4+ or CD8+ T cells sorted from blood, obtained in a trial of the OX40 agonist ivuxolimab. The rearrangement links TRBV12-5 to TRBJ1-3; D gene uncertain. The CDR3 loop reads CASGLFPLGANTIYF. For the CDR3, the DNA is TGTGCTAGTGGTTTGTTTCCACTGGGAGCCAACACCATATATTTT.